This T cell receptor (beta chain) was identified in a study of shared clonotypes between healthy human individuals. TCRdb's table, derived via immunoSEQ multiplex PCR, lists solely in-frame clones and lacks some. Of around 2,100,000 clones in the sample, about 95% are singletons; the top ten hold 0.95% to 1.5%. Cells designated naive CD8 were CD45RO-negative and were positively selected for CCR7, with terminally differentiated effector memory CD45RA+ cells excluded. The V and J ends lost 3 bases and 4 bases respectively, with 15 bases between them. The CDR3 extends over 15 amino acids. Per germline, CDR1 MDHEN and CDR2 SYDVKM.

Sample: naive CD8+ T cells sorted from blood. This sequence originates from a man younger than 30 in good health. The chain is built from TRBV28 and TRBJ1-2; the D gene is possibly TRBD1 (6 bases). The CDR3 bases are TGTGCCAGCAGTTTGGAGGGAGGGGGAGTCTATGGCTACACCTTC. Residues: CASSLEGGGVYGYTF.